These 26 T cell receptor beta chains came from one sample sequenced in a study of blood T cell repertoires in COVID-19. Generated by immunoSEQ multiplex PCR, the TCRdb table keeps only in-frame clones and is missing some. The table has 65,000 to 70,000 clones, about 86% seen once. The source material was peripheral blood. These TCRs come from a woman aged 60-75 years with acute or convalescent COVID-19.

The chain carries TRBV7-2 and TRBJ1-4; 7 nucleotides align to TRBD1. This CDR3 is 14 amino acids long. V gave up 7 bases and J gave up 7 bases; unmatched junction bases: 9. Germline V gene lookup returns CDR1 SGHTA and CDR2 FQGNSA. In nucleotides, the CDR3 is TGTGCCAGCACCAAGACAGGGACTGGTGAAAAACTGTTTTTT. This encodes CASTKTGTGEKLFF.

A note on this clone: The sample carries other DNA sequences with the same CDR3. The gene calls are TRBV18 and TRBJ1-2; weak D call: TRBD1 (5 bases). Germline CDR1 KGHSH, CDR2 LQKENI. Trimming removed 6 bases from V and 6 bases from J, with 8 bases in between. The CDR3 contains 11 residues. Written as DNA, the CDR3 is TGTGCCAGCTCTACGGGGGATGGCTACACCTTC. It codes for CASSTGDGYTF. Full variable domain (outside the CDR3, taken from reference TRBV18 and TRBJ1-2): NAGVMQNPRHLVRRRGQEARLRCSPMKGHSHVYWYRQLPEEGLKFMVYLQKENIIDESGMPKERFSAEFPKEGPSILRIQQVVRGDSAAYFCASSTGDGYTFGSGTRLTVV.

V gene TRBV6-6 combines with J gene TRBJ1-2; the D gene is possibly TRBD1 (6 bases). Between the trimmed V and J ends, which lost 2 bases and 7 bases, there was a span of 14 bases. The CDR3 is made up of 14 amino acids. CDR1 is MNHNY and CDR2 is SVGAGI in the germline V gene (reference sequence). The CDR3: CASSYPGDMRGYTF. DNA of the CDR3: TGTGCCAGCAGTTACCCCGGGGACATGCGTGGCTACACCTTC.

The table lists this clone with many counts. The V gene is TRBV9, the J gene TRBJ2-5, with 8 bases fitting TRBD2. This CDR3 region has 15 residues. Trimming took 0 bases from V and 4 from J; bases not matched to a gene: 5. The germline CDR1 and CDR2 sequences are SGDLS and YYNGEE. The CDR3 sequence is CASSVGVAGRETQYF. The CDR3 DNA sequence: TGTGCCAGCAGCGTAGGGGTAGCGGGAAGAGAGACCCAGTACTTC.

This clone was counted a single time. The chain recombines TRBV3-1 (or the pseudogene TRBV3-2) with TRBJ1-2; 10 bases are a match to TRBD1. Germline V gives CDR1 LGHDT, CDR2 YNNKEL (reference sequence). J was trimmed by 7 bases and V by 4 bases; bases with no gene match: 3. The CDR3 extends over 13 amino acids. The CDR3 loop is CASSLRTGGGYTF. CDR3 coding DNA: TGTGCCAGCAGCCTTCGGACAGGGGGTGGCTACACCTTC.

The chain couples TRBV5-1 to TRBJ1-5, with TRBD1 identical over 10 bases. The CDR3 runs 15 residues. V shed 2 bases, J shed 5 bases, and the junction held 4 bases outside the gene matches. CDR1 SGHRS and CDR2 YFSETQ come from the germline V gene. The CDR3 nucleotides are TGCGCCAGCAGCTTAGGGACAGGGGAGTATCAGCCCCAGCATTTT. It encodes CASSLGTGEYQPQHF.

This clone was recorded only once. The chain recombines TRBV19 with TRBJ1-5, with D possibly matching TRBD1 (5 bases). The V gene's germline CDR1 is LNHDA and CDR2 SQIVND (reference sequence). The V and J ends lost 6 bases and 4 bases respectively, with 19 bases between them. The CDR3 runs to 16 residues. The DNA of the CDR3 is TGTGCCAGTAGCGACCCCGGGGGTCCTGGGAATCAGCCCCAGCATTTT. Protein sequence: CASSDPGGPGNQPQHF.

Here the CDR3 reads CASRAGTLDGYTF. CDR3 DNA: TGTGCCAGCAGGGCCGGGACACTGGATGGCTACACCTTC. This chain uses TRBV2 with TRBJ1-2; weak D call: TRBD1 (6 bases). The CDR3 covers 13 residues. Trimming shortened V by 6 bases and J by 6 bases, and 14 bases separated the two germline ends. The germline V gene has CDR1 SNHLY and CDR2 FYNNEI.

V and J are TRBV7-8 and TRBJ1-1, with D unclear. Germline-derived CDR1 and CDR2 are SGHVS and FQNEAQ. V was shortened by 1 base and J by 1 base, with 4 bases between the two germline ends. The CDR3 loop spans 13 amino acids. The CDR3 DNA follows: TGTGCCAGCAGCTTAGTTCGGAACACTGAAGCTTTCTTT. Its translation: CASSLVRNTEAFF.

This chain connects TRBV29-1 to TRBJ2-7, with 10 bases aligning to TRBD2. The CDR3 has 15 residues. Trimming removed 6 bases from V and 2 bases from J; junction bases left unmatched: 10. The germline V gene encodes CDR1 SQVTM and CDR2 ANQGSEA. The CDR3 spells CSVKKLAGNPYEQYF. CDR3 DNA sequence: TGCAGCGTCAAAAAACTAGCGGGAAACCCCTACGAGCAGTACTTC.

The chain uses TRBV27 and TRBJ2-7; 7 positions match TRBD1. J lost 1 base, V lost 7 bases, and 4 bases had no gene match. This CDR3 is built from 13 residues. Per the germline V gene, CDR1 is MNHEY and CDR2 is SMNVEV (reference sequence). The CDR3 region is CASTKQGSYEQYF. The CDR3 DNA reads as TGTGCCAGCACTAAACAGGGGTCCTACGAGCAGTACTTC.

The chain couples TRBV28 to TRBJ1-5; the D gene is possibly TRBD1 (6 bases). Trimming removed 6 bases at V and 6 bases at J, with 15 bases between. Germline values: CDR1 MDHEN, CDR2 SYDVKM. This CDR3 is 14 amino acids long. The CDR3 coding sequence is TGTGCCAGCAGCATCACAGGGTCATCTCAGCCCCAGCATTTT. Protein product: CASSITGSSQPQHF.

The V and J genes are TRBV29-1 and TRBJ2-3, with 10 bases identical to TRBD1. Germline loops: CDR1 SQVTM, CDR2 ANQGSEA. Germline trimming cut 5 bases from V and 8 bases from J; bases unmatched to any gene: 7. The CDR3 loop spans 13 amino acids. The CDR3 DNA is TGCAGCGTTATGTGGGACAGGGGCGGTACGCAGTATTTT. Translated, it gives CSVMWDRGGTQYF.

The chain couples TRBV18 to TRBJ2-3; TRBD2 is a possible D gene (6 bases). Germline V gene data show CDR1 as KGHSH and CDR2 as LQKENI. V was trimmed by 6 bases and J by 1 base, leaving 8 bases between them. CDR3 length: 13 amino acids. The CDR3 region is CASSTGGTDTQYF. In DNA, the CDR3 is TGTGCCAGCTCGACGGGGGGCACAGATACGCAGTATTTT.

The chain is built from TRBV6-6 and TRBJ1-1; tentative D call: TRBD1 (5 bases). This CDR3 has 15 amino acids. With 6 bases removed from V and 1 base from J, the gap between germline ends came to 15 bases. Germline V gene lookup returns CDR1 MNHNY and CDR2 SVGAGI (reference sequence). This CDR3 reads CASSPLGLSNTEAFF. In DNA, the CDR3 is TGTGCCAGCAGCCCCCTGGGACTTTCGAACACTGAAGCTTTCTTT.

In nucleotides, the CDR3 is TGTGCCAGCAGCTTGGGACAGGGGGCCACCAATGAGCAGTTCTTC. This codes for CASSLGQGATNEQFF. The chain carries TRBV5-4 and TRBJ2-1, with 10 positions matching TRBD1. The CDR3 has 15 residues. The junction had 3 bases not matched to a gene; V was cut back by 0 bases and J by 6 bases. Germline lookup yields CDR1 SGHNT and CDR2 YYREEE (reference sequence).

This sequence joins TRBV21-1 and TRBJ2-5; the table's D call TRBD2 went unverified against the DNA. TRBV21-1 is labeled a pseudogene. CDR3 size: 20 residues. The CDR3: CASSKAPDVAAGEVGETQYF. The CDR3 DNA sequence: TGTGCCAGCAGCAAAGCCCCTGACGTTGCAGCGGGAGAAGTAGGAGAGACCCAGTACTTC.

To note about this clone: Other DNA sequences in the same sample also yield this CDR3. This chain uses TRBV3-1 (or the pseudogene TRBV3-2) with TRBJ1-1; tentative D call: TRBD1 (5 bases). The V end lost 0 bases, the J end lost 1 base, and 6 bases lay between the germline ends. The germline V gene encodes CDR1 LGHDT and CDR2 YNNKEL (reference sequence). This CDR3 is 14 amino acids long. The CDR3, as DNA: TGTGCCAGCAGCCAAGAGCAGGGGAACACTGAAGCTTTCTTT. Amino acid sequence: CASSQEQGNTEAFF.

The chain has TRBV9 and TRBJ2-7; D is unclear. The germline V and J ends were trimmed by 0 bases and 1 base, with 8 bases remaining between them. This CDR3 spans 14 amino acids. CDR1 and CDR2 from the germline V gene are SGDLS and YYNGEE. DNA of the CDR3: TGTGCCAGCAGCGTAGCTACCTTATCCTACGAGCAGTACTTC. It yields the protein CASSVATLSYEQYF.

The chain couples TRBV7-9 to TRBJ1-2; D unclear. Germline V gives CDR1 SEHNR, CDR2 FQNEAQ (reference sequence). The CDR3 runs 12 residues. Trimming stripped 1 base from V and 8 bases from J, with 8 bases between. As DNA, the CDR3 is TGTGCCAGCAGCTTAGGGAGGCGCGGCTACACCTTC. Its protein is CASSLGRRGYTF.

The chain carries TRBV28 and TRBJ1-2; TRBD1 aligns across 9 bases. Per the germline V gene, CDR1 is MDHEN and CDR2 is SYDVKM. This CDR3 region has 14 residues. V lost 4 bases to trimming and J lost 7 bases; unmatched junction nucleotides: 7. DNA of the CDR3: TGTGCCAGCAGTTCATCGACAGGGGGTGGTGGCTACACCTTC. This encodes CASSSSTGGGGYTF.

J is TRBJ1-2 and V is TRBV28; 7 bases fit TRBD1. Germline loops: CDR1 MDHEN, CDR2 SYDVKM. CDR3 size: 16 residues. Trimming at V came to 4 bases and at J to 8 bases, leaving 16 bases not matched to a gene. The CDR3 loop reads CASSSISTGTSRGYTF. The CDR3 coding sequence is TGTGCCAGCAGTTCCATCTCGACAGGGACGTCTCGGGGCTACACCTTC.

The chain links TRBV7-8 to TRBJ2-5, with 8 bases lining up with TRBD2. This CDR3 has 16 residues. Germline V gives CDR1 SGHVS, CDR2 FQNEAQ. Trimming at V came to 1 base and at J to 5 bases, leaving 9 bases not matched to a gene. The CDR3 loop reads CASSLEWRGARETQYF. The CDR3 DNA is TGTGCCAGCAGCTTAGAATGGCGGGGGGCCAGGGAGACCCAGTACTTC.

This rearrangement joins TRBV7-8 to TRBJ2-5, with 9 bases matching TRBD2. CDR1 is SGHVS, CDR2 FQNEAQ, per germline. Germline trimming cut 7 bases from V and 5 bases from J; bases unmatched to any gene: 5. This CDR3 has 13 amino acids. In DNA form, the CDR3 reads TGTGCCAGCATTGCGGGAGGGGGGGAGACCCAGTACTTC. Residues: CASIAGGGETQYF.

J is TRBJ1-2 and V is TRBV6-1; possibly TRBD1 for D (5 bases). Germline CDR1 and CDR2: MNHNS and SASEGT. This CDR3 spans 13 amino acids. V lost 2 bases to trimming and J lost 7 bases, with 11 bases between them. The CDR3 loop reads CASSEQGSLGYTF. The CDR3 bases are TGTGCCAGCAGTGAACAGGGAAGTCTTGGCTACACCTTC.

The genes are TRBV5-4 and TRBJ1-2, with D unresolved. The V and J ends lost 0 bases and 6 bases respectively, with 9 bases between them. Germline V CDR1 and CDR2: SGHNT, YYREEE (reference sequence). CDR3 length: 13 amino acids. CDR3 DNA sequence: TGTGCCAGCAGCTTGGACAGCTTGCATGGCTACACCTTC. Amino acid sequence: CASSLDSLHGYTF.